Reported below is one TCR beta chain. The sample originates from a study of blood T cell repertoires in COVID-19. Original data processing: Reference gene primer amplification yielded estimated nucleated cell counts. Repertoires were generated with immunoSEQ multiplex PCR, while TCRdb's copy carries only in-frame clones and drops some. V, J and clone size are taken as reported in that table, and D and trimming were inferred from the DNA itself. The repertoire has about 100,000 clones, around three quarters of them found once; the top ten carry roughly 8.4%. The TCR sequence derives from a man in his fifties or sixties who had recovered from COVID-19. The specimen sequenced was peripheral blood.

CDR3 sequence: CASSEAVEDEQYF. The CDR3 region has the DNA TGTGCCAGCAGTGAAGCGGTGGAGGACGAGCAGTACTTC. The V and J genes are TRBV2 and TRBJ2-7; perhaps TRBD2 as D (5 bases). The CDR3 runs to 13 residues. Germline values: CDR1 SNHLY, CDR2 FYNNEI. Between the trimmed V and J ends, which lost 0 bases and 5 bases, there was a span of 8 bases.